A selection of T cell receptor beta chains follows, all from one sample in a study of blood T cells in healthy people across ages. TCRdb analysed the 5' RACE reads with MiXCR anew, one entry per CDR3 protein. This sample has approximately 800,000 distinct CDR3 sequences, with 40% to 65% found just once. Sequencing was performed on blood. These receptors were obtained from a man older than 75 in good health. The CDR3 runs from the conserved cysteine through the conserved F or W. The D gene is left open where the match is weak. The size entry is marked missing in some rows and otherwise reads once, few, many or a size class.

j_call d_call clone_size v_call cdr3_nt cdr3_aa
TRBJ2-1 . . TRBV10-3 TGTGCCATCAGAGCGGGACACAGCTCCTACAATGAGCAGTTCTTC CAIRAGHSSYNEQFF
TRBJ2-7 . few TRBV21-1 TGTGCCAGCAGCAAGCAGGCTCCACAGTACTTC CASSKQAPQYF
TRBJ2-5 . . TRBV7-3 TGTGCCAGCAGGGCCACCCATCGTTGGAATGAGCAGTACTTC CASRATHRWNEQYF
TRBJ1-2 TRBD1 . TRBV3-1 TGTGCCAGCAGCCAAGTGGGGACAGGGAGAGGCTATGGCTACACCTTC CASSQVGTGRGYGYTF
TRBJ2-7 TRBD2 . TRBV27 TGTGCCAGCGGGGGGGACTACACCTACGAGCAGTACTTC CASGGDYTYEQYF
TRBJ2-7 TRBD1 . TRBV14 TGTGCCAGCAGCCACTCCCAGAGGATCCGGGACAGGGGCTATCCCTCCTACGAGCAGTACTTC CASSHSQRIRDRGYPSYEQYF
TRBJ2-3 . . TRBV12-3/TRBV12-4 TGTGCCAGCAGTTTATCCGACCTCTTGCGGGGTACGCAGTATTTT CASSLSDLLRGTQYF
TRBJ2-1 TRBD2 . TRBV30 TGTGCCTGGAGGGGGACGGGAGGTGGGAATGAGCAGTTCTTC CAWRGTGGGNEQFF
TRBJ2-5 . . TRBV6-2/TRBV6-3 TGTGCCAGCAGTTACGGTGGGATGTCCTACAATGAGCAGTACTTC CASSYGGMSYNEQYF
TRBJ1-2 . . TRBV12-3/TRBV12-4 TGTGCCAGCAGGCCTCCTGAGGGATGGCGAGGCTACACCTTC CASRPPEGWRGYTF
TRBJ1-1 TRBD1 . TRBV29-1 TGCAGCTCTGGACAGGGTTTGGACACTGAAGCTTTCTTT CSSGQGLDTEAFF
TRBJ1-1 . few TRBV2 TGTGCCAGCAGTTCACGGGGCATGAACACTGAAGCTTTCTTT CASSSRGMNTEAFF
TRBJ1-2 TRBD1 . TRBV5-6 TGTGCCAGCAGCCCGGACAGGGGCATGAATGGCTACACCTTC CASSPDRGMNGYTF
TRBJ2-3 . . TRBV7-6 TGTGCCAGCAGCTTGGGGGTCCAGGATACGCAGTATTTT CASSLGVQDTQYF
TRBJ2-7 . few TRBV3-1 TGTGCCAGCAGCCAAGGGGGCAGTTGGGGCGAGCAGTACTTC CASSQGGSWGEQYF
TRBJ2-7 TRBD2 . TRBV7-6 TGTGCCAGCAGAAAAGCCCCAGCGGGAGGGTCCTACGAGCAGTACTTC CASRKAPAGGSYEQYF
TRBJ2-7 . few TRBV27 TGTGCCAGCAGGGATTTATCCTACGAGCAGTACTTC CASRDLSYEQYF
TRBJ2-1 TRBD2 few TRBV29-1 TGCAGCGTTGAAGGGCTAGCGGGAAACTACAATGAGCAGTTCTTC CSVEGLAGNYNEQFF
TRBJ2-1 . . TRBV7-3 TGTGCCAGCAGCCCCATCCAGGGCTCCTACAATGAGCAGTTCTTC CASSPIQGSYNEQFF
TRBJ2-7 . . TRBV29-1 TGCAGCGTTGAAGGGTGCGGGGGACAGGAATACGAGCAGTACTTC CSVEGCGGQEYEQYF
TRBJ2-2 . . TRBV2 TGTGCCAGTATAGCGGAGTGGGCCGGGGAGCTGTTTTTT CASIAEWAGELFF
TRBJ1-2 . few TRBV12-3/TRBV12-4 TGTGCCAGCAGTTCCCCCGGATCACCGACCTCCTATGGCTACACCTTC CASSSPGSPTSYGYTF
TRBJ2-2 . once TRBV15 TGTGCCACGGGACAACTCACCGGGGAGCTGTTTTTT CATGQLTGELFF
TRBJ2-6 . . TRBV5-1 TGCGCCAGCAGACCGGGTACGGGGGCCAACGTCCTGACTTTC CASRPGTGANVLTF
TRBJ2-1 TRBD2 once TRBV7-6 TGTGCCAGCAGCTTTACCGGGACTAGGTTCCCGGAGCAGTTCTTC CASSFTGTRFPEQFF
TRBJ2-7 . . TRBV7-3 TGTGCCAGCAGCCCCCGTCGGAGTGCCGAGCAGTACTTC CASSPRRSAEQYF
TRBJ2-7 TRBD1 . TRBV20-1 TGCAGTGCTAGCGGGGACAGGGCCCACGAGCAGTACTTC CSASGDRAHEQYF
TRBJ2-4 TRBD1 few TRBV5-1 TGCGCCAGCAGCTTGAGGGACAGGGGCCACATTCAGTACTTC CASSLRDRGHIQYF
TRBJ2-7 . once TRBV6-1 TGTGCCAGCATATCGGGGACGGCCGTTGTGTACGAGCAGTACTTC CASISGTAVVYEQYF
TRBJ2-1 TRBD2 . TRBV5-1 TGCGCCAGCAGCTTTTCTAGCGGGAGGGCCTACAATGAGCAGTTCTTC CASSFSSGRAYNEQFF
TRBJ2-1 . . TRBV15 TGTGCCACCAGCAGGGACCTTCGACTAGTATCTTCCAATGAGCAGTTCTTC CATSRDLRLVSSNEQFF
TRBJ2-3 . . TRBV2 TGTGCCAGCAGTGACTTTAGGAGGGCGGACAGAGACGCGTATTTT CASSDFRRADRDAYF
TRBJ2-5 . . TRBV9 TGTGCCAGCAGCGCCCCCCGGAGATCGGATGAGCAGTACTTC CASSAPRRSDEQYF
TRBJ1-3 . . TRBV5-1 TGCGCCAGCAGCTTTGGACAGCCTTTCTCTGGAAACACCATATATTTT CASSFGQPFSGNTIYF
TRBJ1-2 . few TRBV7-2 TGTGCCAGCAGCTGGCAAGGGGGTGTCTATGGCTACACCTTC CASSWQGGVYGYTF
TRBJ2-7 TRBD2 . TRBV20-1 TGCAGTGCTAGCGGTACTAGCGGGAGCTCCTACGAGCAGTACTTC CSASGTSGSSYEQYF
TRBJ2-7 . . TRBV9 TGTGCCAGCAGCGTAACCCGGGGGTCCTACAATGAGCAGTACTTC CASSVTRGSYNEQYF
TRBJ2-3 TRBD2 . TRBV3-1 TGTGCCAGCAGCCATGCAGTAGCGGGACGAAGGGATACGCAGTATTTT CASSHAVAGRRDTQYF
TRBJ2-1 . . TRBV12-3/TRBV12-4 TGTGCCAGCAGTTTAGCCAAGGGACTTCCCCACAATGAGCAGTTCTTC CASSLAKGLPHNEQFF
TRBJ1-2 . many TRBV5-6 TGTGCCAGCAGCTTGTTAAACAGAGGCACCTTC CASSLLNRGTF
TRBJ2-2 . . TRBV7-2 TGTGCCAGCAGCCCTTATGTGGGGCACGGAGGGGAGCTGTTTTTT CASSPYVGHGGELFF
TRBJ2-5 . few TRBV6-6 TGTGCCAGCAGTTACAGTATAGCCGGGGAGACCCAGTACTTC CASSYSIAGETQYF
TRBJ1-1 TRBD1 many TRBV29-1 TGCAGCGTCCGGACAGGGGGCGTGAACACTGAAGCTTTCTTT CSVRTGGVNTEAFF
TRBJ2-3 . . TRBV4-1 TGCGCCAGCAGCCAAGATTTCGGGGGACTCACAGATACGCAGTATTTT CASSQDFGGLTDTQYF
TRBJ2-1 TRBD2 . TRBV7-6 TGTGCCAGCAGTTCCGGACTAGCGGAATCCTACAATGAGCAGTTCTTC CASSSGLAESYNEQFF
TRBJ2-4 . . TRBV7-2 TGTGCCAGCAGCTCCCATTCCACACAGACAGGACCCCTCATTCAGTACTTC CASSSHSTQTGPLIQYF
TRBJ2-7 TRBD1 few TRBV10-3 TGTGCCATCAGTCCGGGACAGGGGGACTACGAGCAGTACTTC CAISPGQGDYEQYF
TRBJ2-3 . . TRBV20-1 TGCAGTGCTAGAGGCCATCTTGCAGATACGCAGTATTTT CSARGHLADTQYF
TRBJ2-1 TRBD1 . TRBV6-6 TGTGCCAGCAGTTACTCAACTGGGACAGGGAACAATGAGCAGTTCTTC CASSYSTGTGNNEQFF
TRBJ2-2 . few TRBV29-1 TGCAGCGCAACAGGTGGCAGGGGGGATGGCGGGGAGCTGTTTTTT CSATGGRGDGGELFF
TRBJ2-1 . few TRBV12-3/TRBV12-4 TGTGCCAGCAGGAGCCCTGGGGTAGTTGGTCCCGGTTTATCCGGTGAGCAGTTCTTC CASRSPGVVGPGLSGEQFF
TRBJ2-3 . . TRBV7-2 TGTGCCAGCAGCCCCCAAGGGGCAGATACGCAGTATTTT CASSPQGADTQYF
TRBJ2-2 . . TRBV2 TGTGCCAGCAGTTATTCGCAGGGAAAGAACACCGGGGAGCTGTTTTTT CASSYSQGKNTGELFF
TRBJ2-5 . . TRBV2 TGTGCCAGCGCCCCCTTGGAGACCCAGTACTTC CASAPLETQYF